This is a list of T cell receptor beta chains from one sample in a study of blood T cell repertoires in COVID-19. Clones were read by immunoSEQ multiplex PCR, and TCRdb kept only the in-frame ones, dropping some. The repertoire holds approximately 300,000 clones, with 75% to 95% as singletons. The sample consisted of peripheral blood. These receptors were taken from a woman aged 25 to 39 with COVID-19, enrolled during active disease. The CDR3 runs from the conserved cysteine through the conserved F or W. A D gene is named only where the DNA matches it firmly. Where a row states a size, it is once, few, many or the class of an expanded clone; other rows omit it.

abundance: .
v_gene: TRBV10-3
j_gene: TRBJ2-1
d_gene: .
CDR3nt: TGTGCCATCAGCGGACTCCTGCTCAATGAGCAGTTCTTC
CDR3aa: CAISGLLLNEQFF

abundance: .
v_gene: TRBV28
j_gene: TRBJ1-1
d_gene: .
CDR3nt: TGTGCCAGCAGTTTAAGTCATCGGGAGGGGCGTGGAGCTTTCTTT
CDR3aa: CASSLSHREGRGAFF

abundance: .
v_gene: TRBV5-5
j_gene: TRBJ1-3
d_gene: .
CDR3nt: TGTGCCAGCAAAAGGGGCGGCTCTGGAAACACCATATATTTT
CDR3aa: CASKRGGSGNTIYF

abundance: .
v_gene: TRBV7-9
j_gene: TRBJ2-1
d_gene: TRBD1
CDR3nt: TGTGCCAGCAGCCCCCAAGGGACAGGGTTGTACAATGAGCAGTTCTTC
CDR3aa: CASSPQGTGLYNEQFF

abundance: few
v_gene: TRBV2
j_gene: TRBJ2-7
d_gene: TRBD1
CDR3nt: TGTGCCAGCAGCAGACAGGGCTACGAGCAGTACTTC
CDR3aa: CASSRQGYEQYF

abundance: .
v_gene: TRBV19
j_gene: TRBJ2-3
d_gene: TRBD1
CDR3nt: TGTGCCAGTAGTAGAAGGACAGGCTTCACAGATACGCAGTATTTT
CDR3aa: CASSRRTGFTDTQYF

abundance: .
v_gene: TRBV6-5
j_gene: TRBJ1-2
d_gene: TRBD1
CDR3nt: TGTGCCAGCAGTTACTCGGGACAGGGAGGCTACACCTTC
CDR3aa: CASSYSGQGGYTF

abundance: once
v_gene: TRBV30
j_gene: TRBJ2-1
d_gene: TRBD2
CDR3nt: TGTGCCTGGAGTCCCGGACTAGCGGGAGTCGATGAGCAGTTCTTC
CDR3aa: CAWSPGLAGVDEQFF

abundance: .
v_gene: TRBV12-3/TRBV12-4
j_gene: TRBJ2-7
d_gene: TRBD1
CDR3nt: TGTGCCAGCAGCAGGACAGGTCGCTACGAGCAGTACTTC
CDR3aa: CASSRTGRYEQYF

abundance: .
v_gene: TRBV5-1
j_gene: TRBJ2-1
d_gene: TRBD2
CDR3nt: TGCGCCAGCAGCTTGGCAGGTCTAGCGGTCCCAAGGGATGAGCAGTTCTTC
CDR3aa: CASSLAGLAVPRDEQFF

abundance: .
v_gene: TRBV6-5
j_gene: TRBJ1-5
d_gene: .
CDR3nt: TGTGCCAGCAGTTACTCTTGGGGGCGCGGGCAGCCCCAGCATTTT
CDR3aa: CASSYSWGRGQPQHF

abundance: few
v_gene: TRBV5-1
j_gene: TRBJ2-5
d_gene: TRBD2
CDR3nt: TGCGCCAGCAGCTTGGGACTAGCGGGAGGGCAAGAGACCCAGTACTTC
CDR3aa: CASSLGLAGGQETQYF

abundance: .
v_gene: TRBV5-1
j_gene: TRBJ2-1
d_gene: .
CDR3nt: TGCGCCAGCAGCTTGGGGACTCCGTCCTACAATGAGCAGTTCTTC
CDR3aa: CASSLGTPSYNEQFF

abundance: .
v_gene: TRBV6-6
j_gene: TRBJ2-1
d_gene: TRBD2
CDR3nt: TGTGCCAGCAACGTAGCGGGAGGTTACAATGAGCAGTTCTTC
CDR3aa: CASNVAGGYNEQFF

abundance: .
v_gene: TRBV7-2
j_gene: TRBJ1-5
d_gene: .
CDR3nt: TGTGCCAGCAGCTTAACAGCTAGCAATCAGCCCCAGCATTTT
CDR3aa: CASSLTASNQPQHF

abundance: once
v_gene: TRBV10-3
j_gene: TRBJ1-2
d_gene: TRBD1
CDR3nt: TGTGCCATCAGCCAGGGGGCGTCTAACTATGGCTACACCTTC
CDR3aa: CAISQGASNYGYTF

abundance: .
v_gene: TRBV27
j_gene: TRBJ2-3
d_gene: TRBD2
CDR3nt: TGTGCCAGCAGTTTAAGGGACGTCCAACTAGCGGGAGCAGGGGATACGCAGTATTTT
CDR3aa: CASSLRDVQLAGAGDTQYF

abundance: .
v_gene: TRBV25-1
j_gene: TRBJ2-6
d_gene: .
CDR3nt: TGTGCCAGCAGTGCTGGGGGCGGGGCCAACGTCCTGACTTTC
CDR3aa: CASSAGGGANVLTF

abundance: .
v_gene: TRBV6-5
j_gene: TRBJ1-1
d_gene: .
CDR3nt: TGTGCCAGCAGAGGGGGTGATAATGCTGAAGCTTTCTTT
CDR3aa: CASRGGDNAEAFF

abundance: .
v_gene: TRBV5-6
j_gene: TRBJ2-7
d_gene: TRBD2
CDR3nt: TGTGCCAGCACCTTCACGGGACTAGCGGGTGGGCCCTACGAGCAGTACTTC
CDR3aa: CASTFTGLAGGPYEQYF

abundance: .
v_gene: TRBV7-8
j_gene: TRBJ2-1
d_gene: TRBD2
CDR3nt: TGTGCCAGCAGCCCAGGACTAGTGGGCCCCTACAATGAGCAGTTCTTC
CDR3aa: CASSPGLVGPYNEQFF